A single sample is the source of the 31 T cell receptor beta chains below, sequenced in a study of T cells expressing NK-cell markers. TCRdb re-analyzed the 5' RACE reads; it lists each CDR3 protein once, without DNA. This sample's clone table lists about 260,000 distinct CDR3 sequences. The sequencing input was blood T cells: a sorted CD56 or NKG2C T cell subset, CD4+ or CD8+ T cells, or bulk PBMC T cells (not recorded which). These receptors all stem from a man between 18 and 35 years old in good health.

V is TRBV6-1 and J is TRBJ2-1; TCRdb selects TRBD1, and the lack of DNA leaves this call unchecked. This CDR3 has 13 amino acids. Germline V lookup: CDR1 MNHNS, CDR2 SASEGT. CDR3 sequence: CASRTVGEGEQFF.

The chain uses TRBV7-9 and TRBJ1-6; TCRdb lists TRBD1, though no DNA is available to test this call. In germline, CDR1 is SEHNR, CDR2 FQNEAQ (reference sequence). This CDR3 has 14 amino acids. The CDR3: CASSFGTGDSPLHF.

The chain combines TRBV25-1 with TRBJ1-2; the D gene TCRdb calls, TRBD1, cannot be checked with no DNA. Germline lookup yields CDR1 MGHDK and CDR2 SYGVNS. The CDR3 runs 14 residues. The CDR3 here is CASSPGGAGDGYTF.

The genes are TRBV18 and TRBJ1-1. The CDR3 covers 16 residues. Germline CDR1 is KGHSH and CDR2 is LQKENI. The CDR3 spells CASSPELGSSNTEAFF.

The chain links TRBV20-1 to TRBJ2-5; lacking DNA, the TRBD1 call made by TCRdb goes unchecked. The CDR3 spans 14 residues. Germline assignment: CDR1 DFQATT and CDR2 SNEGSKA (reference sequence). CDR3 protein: CSATSPTGVETQYF.

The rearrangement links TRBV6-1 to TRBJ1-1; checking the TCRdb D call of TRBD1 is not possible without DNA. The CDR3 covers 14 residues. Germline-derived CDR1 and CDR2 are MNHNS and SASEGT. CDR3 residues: CASGPTGVNTEAFF.

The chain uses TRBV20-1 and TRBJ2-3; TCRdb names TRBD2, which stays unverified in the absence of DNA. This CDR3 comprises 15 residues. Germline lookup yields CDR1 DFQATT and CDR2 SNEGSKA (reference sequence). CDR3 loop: CSVERQRGGTDTQYF.

CDR3 protein: CASRSHWEGEHYGYTF. V usage is TRBV12-3 or TRBV12-4 and J usage is TRBJ1-2. This CDR3 is 16 amino acids long.

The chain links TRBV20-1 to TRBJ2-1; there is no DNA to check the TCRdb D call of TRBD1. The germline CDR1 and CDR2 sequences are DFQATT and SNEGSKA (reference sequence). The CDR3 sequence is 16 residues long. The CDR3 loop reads CSAPRRRSSSYNEQFF.

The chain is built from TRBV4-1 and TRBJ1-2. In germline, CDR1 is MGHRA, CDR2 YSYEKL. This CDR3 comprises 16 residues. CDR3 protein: CASSHKPGLQRNGYTF.

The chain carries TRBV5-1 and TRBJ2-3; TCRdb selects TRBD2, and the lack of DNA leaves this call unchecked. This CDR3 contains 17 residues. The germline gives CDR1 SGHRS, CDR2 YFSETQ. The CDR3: CASSPGGSGIGTYTQYF.

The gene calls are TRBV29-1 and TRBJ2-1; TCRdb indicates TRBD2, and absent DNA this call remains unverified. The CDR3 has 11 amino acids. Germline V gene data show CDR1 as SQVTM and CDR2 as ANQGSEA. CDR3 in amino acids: CSVEPPGEQFF.

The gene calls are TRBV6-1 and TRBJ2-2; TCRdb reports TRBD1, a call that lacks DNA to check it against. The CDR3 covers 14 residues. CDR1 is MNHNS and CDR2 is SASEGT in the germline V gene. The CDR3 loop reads CASSENRVAGELFF.

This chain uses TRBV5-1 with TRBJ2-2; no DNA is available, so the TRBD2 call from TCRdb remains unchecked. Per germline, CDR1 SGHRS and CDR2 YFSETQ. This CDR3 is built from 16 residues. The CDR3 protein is CASSLATSPNTGELFF.

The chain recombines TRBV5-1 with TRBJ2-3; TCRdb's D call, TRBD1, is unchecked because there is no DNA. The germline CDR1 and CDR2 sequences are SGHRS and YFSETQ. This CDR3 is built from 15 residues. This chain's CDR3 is CASSHGSGTTDTQYF.

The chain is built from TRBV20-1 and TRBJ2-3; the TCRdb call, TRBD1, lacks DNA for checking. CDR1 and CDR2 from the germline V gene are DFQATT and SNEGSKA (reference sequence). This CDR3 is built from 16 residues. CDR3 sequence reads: CSATAIRVASTDTQYF.

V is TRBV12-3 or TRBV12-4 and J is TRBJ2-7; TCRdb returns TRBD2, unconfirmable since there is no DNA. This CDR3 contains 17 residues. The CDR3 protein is CASSLPGLGRISYEQYF.

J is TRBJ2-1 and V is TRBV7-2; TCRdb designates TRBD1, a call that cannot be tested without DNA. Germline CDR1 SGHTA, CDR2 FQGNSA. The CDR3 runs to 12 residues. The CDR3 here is CASSLVWGEEFF.

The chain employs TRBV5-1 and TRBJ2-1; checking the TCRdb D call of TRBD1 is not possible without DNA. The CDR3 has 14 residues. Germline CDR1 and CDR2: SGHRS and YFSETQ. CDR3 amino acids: CASSLSTAYNEQFF.

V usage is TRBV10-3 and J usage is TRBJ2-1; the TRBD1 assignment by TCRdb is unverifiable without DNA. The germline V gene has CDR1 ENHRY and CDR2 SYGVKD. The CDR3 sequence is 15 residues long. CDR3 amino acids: CAIRRGSSWGDEQFF.

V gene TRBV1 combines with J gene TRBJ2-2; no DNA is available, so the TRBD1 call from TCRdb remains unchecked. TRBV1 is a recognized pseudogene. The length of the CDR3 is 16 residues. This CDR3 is CTSSQGGTEPTGELFF.

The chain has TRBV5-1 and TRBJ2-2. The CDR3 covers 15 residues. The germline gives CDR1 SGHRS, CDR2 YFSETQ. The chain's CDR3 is CASSPDIVGTGELFF.

The CDR3 loop is CASSLDGGVATEAFF. This chain links TRBV7-2 with TRBJ1-1; TCRdb selects TRBD1, and the lack of DNA leaves this call unchecked. CDR1 SGHTA and CDR2 FQGNSA come from the germline V gene. The CDR3 has 15 residues.

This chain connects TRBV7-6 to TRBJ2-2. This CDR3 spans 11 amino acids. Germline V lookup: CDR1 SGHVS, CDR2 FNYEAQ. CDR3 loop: CASRGGGELFF.

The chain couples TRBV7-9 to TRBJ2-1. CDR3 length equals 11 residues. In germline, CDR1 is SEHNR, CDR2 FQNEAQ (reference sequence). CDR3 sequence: CASSFNTEQFF.

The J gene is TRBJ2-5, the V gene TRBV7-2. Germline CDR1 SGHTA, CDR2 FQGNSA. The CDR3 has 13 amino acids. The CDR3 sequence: CASSLAIIKTQYF. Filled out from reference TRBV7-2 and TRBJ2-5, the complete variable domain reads GAGVSQSPSNKVTEKGKDVELRCDPISGHTALYWYRQSLGQGLEFLIYFQGNSAPDKSGLPSDRFSAERTGGSVSTLTIQRTQQEDSAVYLCASSLAIIKTQYFGPGTRLLVL.

The CDR3 is CASSQDGLAGGTNEQFF. The V and J genes are TRBV4-2 and TRBJ2-1; TCRdb's D call of TRBD2 is untestable without DNA. Germline CDR1 and CDR2: LGHNA and YNFKEQ. This CDR3 has 17 residues.

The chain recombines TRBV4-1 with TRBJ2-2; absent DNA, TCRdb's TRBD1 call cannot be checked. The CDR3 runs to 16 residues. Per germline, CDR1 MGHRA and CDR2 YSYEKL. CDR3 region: CASSRTGNANTGELFF.

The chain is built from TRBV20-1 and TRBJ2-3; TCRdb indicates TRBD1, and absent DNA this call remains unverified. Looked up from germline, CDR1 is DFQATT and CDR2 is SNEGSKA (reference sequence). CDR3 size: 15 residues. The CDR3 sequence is CRAPDRGVGTDTQYF.

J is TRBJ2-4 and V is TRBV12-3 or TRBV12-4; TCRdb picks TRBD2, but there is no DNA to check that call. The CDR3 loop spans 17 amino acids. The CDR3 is CASSPDNRGRAGNIQYF.

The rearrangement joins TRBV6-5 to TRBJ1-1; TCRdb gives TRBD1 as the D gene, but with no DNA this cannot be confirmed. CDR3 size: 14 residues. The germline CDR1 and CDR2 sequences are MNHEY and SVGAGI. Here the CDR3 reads CASSYRDRLTEAFF.